These T cell receptor beta chains were read from a single sample in a study of beta chain features in type 1 diabetes. The repertoire was sequenced with immunoSEQ multiplex PCR; TCRdb's copy has only in-frame clones and lacks some. The data hold under 800,000 clones, with around 15% observed a single time. Material: naive CD4+ T cells from blood. These receptors were taken from a young man in good health. CDR3s include the opening cysteine and the closing phenylalanine or tryptophan. The D gene is left open where the match is weak. Size is omitted from some rows. Given values are once, few, many or a class for expanded clones.

TRBV14	TRBD1	few	TRBJ1-4	CASSSNRDRTWKLFF	TGTGCCAGCAGCTCAAACCGGGACAGGACGTGGAAACTGTTTTTT
TRBV29-1	.	few	TRBJ1-1	CSVEDLSRLEAFF	TGCAGCGTTGAAGATCTTAGCAGGCTTGAAGCTTTCTTT
TRBV7-9	.	few	TRBJ2-1	CASSLFTVSYNEQFF	TGTGCCAGCAGCTTGTTCACGGTCTCCTACAATGAGCAGTTCTTC
TRBV5-4	.	.	TRBJ2-3	CASSSPPDTQYF	TGTGCCAGCAGCTCCCCTCCAGATACGCAGTATTTT
TRBV15	.	few	TRBJ2-5	CATSREVRGSQAQYF	TGTGCCACCAGCAGGGAGGTCAGGGGATCGCAGGCCCAGTACTTC
TRBV4-3	.	.	TRBJ1-5	CASSQDRGSQPQHF	TGCGCCAGCAGCCAAGACAGAGGGTCCCAGCCCCAGCATTTT
TRBV18	.	few	TRBJ1-6	CASSPSVGSYNSPLHF	TGTGCCAGCTCACCATCGGTAGGGTCCTATAATTCACCCCTCCACTTT
TRBV14	.	few	TRBJ2-1	CASSQPYGQGNEQFF	TGTGCCAGCAGCCAACCTTATGGGCAGGGCAATGAGCAGTTCTTC
TRBV2	.	.	TRBJ1-2	CASIPPGTGRGYTF	TGTGCCAGCATCCCCCCTGGGACGGGACGGGGCTACACCTTC
TRBV28	.	few	TRBJ2-7	CASGASSYEQYF	TGTGCCAGCGGGGCCAGCTCCTACGAGCAGTACTTC
TRBV28	.	.	TRBJ2-2	CASSFIMAGELFF	TGTGCCAGCAGTTTTATAATGGCCGGGGAGCTGTTTTTT
TRBV28	.	.	TRBJ1-1	CASRSPTEAFF	TGTGCCAGCAGATCCCCCACTGAAGCTTTCTTT